This is a list of T cell receptor beta chains from one sample in a study of shared clonotypes between healthy human individuals. TCRdb's copy holds only in-frame clones and misses some; the assay was immunoSEQ multiplex PCR. Among some 2.4 million clones, roughly 93% were seen once, and the ten largest hold around 0.4%. The sample taken for sequencing was naive CD4+ T cells from PBMCs. The receptors were sampled from a man between 18 and 29 years old in good health. Some clones in this sample may be carry-over from other donors' samples. CDR3s include the opening cysteine and the closing phenylalanine or tryptophan. A D gene is named only where the DNA matches it firmly. Clone size is not always given. Where it is, it says once, few, many or a class for expanded clones.

CDR3 DNA,CDR3 protein,V gene,D gene,J gene,clone size
TGTGCCAGCAGTGAACTAGGAGTCAGTGAGCAGTTCTTC,CASSELGVSEQFF,TRBV6-1,.,TRBJ2-1,.
TGTGCCAGCAGTTTATGGGAGGGCCGCATGGCCGGGGAGCTGTTTTTT,CASSLWEGRMAGELFF,TRBV28,.,TRBJ2-2,.
TGTGCCAGCAGCGAAAGGGGGGAAAAACTGTTTTTT,CASSERGEKLFF,TRBV9,.,TRBJ1-4,.
TGTGCCAGCAGCTTAGATATGTTTTGGGGAAGCGGTGGAAACACCATATATTTT,CASSLDMFWGSGGNTIYF,TRBV7-2,.,TRBJ1-3,.
TGTGCCAGCAGATCTACTAGCGGGAGTTCTGATGAGCAGTTCTTC,CASRSTSGSSDEQFF,TRBV28,TRBD2,TRBJ2-1,once
TGCGCCAGCAGCTTAGAAGGGACAGGTATCCTCTCCCCGAACACTGAAGCTTTCTTT,CASSLEGTGILSPNTEAFF,TRBV5-1,TRBD1,TRBJ1-1,.
TGTGCCAGCAGAGGGGGGGAGCGGGGGCCCCAGCATTTT,CASRGGERGPQHF,TRBV2,.,TRBJ1-5,.
TGTGCCAGCTCTCCACAGGGGGCCGGGTTAAATGGCTACACCTTC,CASSPQGAGLNGYTF,TRBV18,TRBD1,TRBJ1-2,.
TGTGCCAGCAGTTTAGACCCCCCCTACGAGCAGTACTTC,CASSLDPPYEQYF,TRBV28,.,TRBJ2-7,.
TGCGCCAGCAGCCAAGTGGTTTGGGGGTCCACTGAAGCTTTCTTT,CASSQVVWGSTEAFF,TRBV4-3,.,TRBJ1-1,.
TGTGCCATCAGTGAAATGGCGGGGGCCTACAATGAGCAGTTCTTC,CAISEMAGAYNEQFF,TRBV10-3,TRBD2,TRBJ2-1,.
TGTGCCATCAGTGGCAGGGGGGGTGAGCAGTACTTC,CAISGRGGEQYF,TRBV10-3,.,TRBJ2-5,.
TGTGCCAGCACCAGGGGACAGGGCCCCTACGAGCAGTACTTC,CASTRGQGPYEQYF,TRBV6-5,TRBD1,TRBJ2-7,.
TGTGCCAGTAGTATCGGGCTGCGCAATCAGCCCCAGCATTTT,CASSIGLRNQPQHF,TRBV19,.,TRBJ1-5,.
TGTGCCAGCAGCTTAGGTCTTACGGGACAGGGAGTGAATTCACCCCTCCACTTT,CASSLGLTGQGVNSPLHF,TRBV7-9,TRBD1,TRBJ1-6,.
TGCGCCAGCAGGGGACCGACAGAAAACTATGGCTACACCTTC,CASRGPTENYGYTF,TRBV5-1,.,TRBJ1-2,.
TGTGCCAGCCCCAGCGGGACCTACGAGCAGTACTTC,CASPSGTYEQYF,TRBV6-1,TRBD2,TRBJ2-7,.
TGTGCCAGCAAGAATTGGGGCTCCTACGAGCAGTACTTC,CASKNWGSYEQYF,TRBV27,.,TRBJ2-7,.
TGTGCCAGCAGCTTAGGGGGATCCATTTTGGATACGCAGTATTTT,CASSLGGSILDTQYF,TRBV7-3,.,TRBJ2-3,once
TGTGCCAGCAGCTTCGAGGCGAGGCCAGCAAGCACAGATACGCAGTATTTT,CASSFEARPASTDTQYF,TRBV5-6,.,TRBJ2-3,.
TGCAGCGTTTCCCACAACTATGGCTACACCTTC,CSVSHNYGYTF,TRBV29-1,.,TRBJ1-2,.
TGTGCCAGCGAAAGGACTAGCGGGGCCGAAGAGACCCAGTACTTC,CASERTSGAEETQYF,TRBV25-1,TRBD2,TRBJ2-5,.
TGCAGCGTTGACACAGGTTGGCAAGAGACCCAGTACTTC,CSVDTGWQETQYF,TRBV29-1,.,TRBJ2-5,.
TGTGCCAGCAGCTTACCGGGACAGGGGGCTGGTGGCTACACCTTC,CASSLPGQGAGGYTF,TRBV7-9,TRBD1,TRBJ1-2,once
TGTGCCAGCAGCTTGGGTCTTTATAGCACAGATACGCAGTATTTT,CASSLGLYSTDTQYF,TRBV5-6,.,TRBJ2-3,.
TGCGCCAGCAGCTGGGCCGGAGAAAAAGAGCAGTACTTC,CASSWAGEKEQYF,TRBV5-1,.,TRBJ2-7,.
TGTGCCAGCTCACCCGGTTCTGGGAACAATGAGCAGTTCTTC,CASSPGSGNNEQFF,TRBV18,.,TRBJ2-1,once
TGTGCCAGCAGGAAGGGACTAGCGGGACTCGAGCAGTACTTC,CASRKGLAGLEQYF,TRBV28,TRBD2,TRBJ2-7,once
TGCAGAGTAACCCAAGGGGGAGACTATGGCTACACCTTC,CRVTQGGDYGYTF,TRBV29-1,.,TRBJ1-2,once
TGTGCCAGCAGCTCCAGGATACGTCAAGAGACCCAGTACTTC,CASSSRIRQETQYF,TRBV11-2,.,TRBJ2-5,.
TGTGCCAGCAGTGAAATGGGAAACACCATATATTTT,CASSEMGNTIYF,TRBV2,.,TRBJ1-3,.
TGTGCCAGCAGTGGACAGAGGAACACTGAAGCTTTCTTT,CASSGQRNTEAFF,TRBV2,.,TRBJ1-1,few
TGTGCCACCAGCAGAGAGCCCTTAGCGGGAGTTACCAAAAACATTCAGTACTTC,CATSREPLAGVTKNIQYF,TRBV15,TRBD2,TRBJ2-4,.
TGTGCCTGGAGTGTATCATCGGGGAATACGCAGTATTTT,CAWSVSSGNTQYF,TRBV30,.,TRBJ2-3,.
TGCGCCAGCAGTCCGGGACCCTACTACGAGCAGTACTTC,CASSPGPYYEQYF,TRBV10-2,.,TRBJ2-7,.
TGTGCCAGCAGCGAGGGATATAGCGGGAGGGGCTCCTACAATGAGCAGTTCTTC,CASSEGYSGRGSYNEQFF,TRBV7-6,TRBD2,TRBJ2-1,.
TGTGCCAGCAGCCAAGAACAGAGGGGTACGCAGTATTTT,CASSQEQRGTQYF,TRBV14,.,TRBJ2-3,once
TGTGCCAGCAGTTTATCACCCCCGGAGGGGGCTAATCAGCCCCAGCATTTT,CASSLSPPEGANQPQHF,TRBV27,TRBD1,TRBJ1-5,.
TGTGCCAGCCGAGGACGGGCTGAAGCTTTCTTT,CASRGRAEAFF,TRBV28,.,TRBJ1-1,few